This T cell receptor beta chain was observed in a study of early T cells in non-severe SARS-CoV-2 infection. Broader study findings: Database matching using VDJdb favored anti-spike CD8 responses, with private and CD4 specificities left missing.

At least ten counts were recorded for this clonotype. Antigen: not known. Unique molecular identifiers were added to individual cDNA molecules. TCRdb redid the calling of the 5' RACE reads with MiXCR, one entry per CDR3 protein. The sample records 100,000 to 120,000 distinct CDR3 sequences, 9.5% to 13% being singletons. Per germline, CDR1 SGHRS and CDR2 YFSETQ. The CDR3 is 14 amino acids. Trimming pared 0 bases from V and 2 bases from J, leaving 9 bases between. This rearrangement joins TRBV5-1 to TRBJ2-7; D is unresolved. The receptor was isolated from an adult who was a healthcare worker with PCR-confirmed SARS-CoV-2 infection or an uninfected control (not recorded which). Sequencing was carried out using whole blood. CDR3 sequence reads: CASSLDVLTYEQYF. The CDR3 DNA is TGCGCCAGCAGCTTGGACGTCCTAACCTACGAGCAGTACTTC.